This T cell receptor (beta chain) was sequenced in a study of graft-versus-host responses after intestinal transplantation. The overall study: Every recipient underwent anti-thymocyte globulin induction, then tacrolimus and steroids for approximately 3 years. Overall study results and limits: Recipient-marrow GvH clones were detected, some having first appeared in ileum or blood. Individuals carrying graft-donor T cell macrochimerism showed high graft-versus-host to host-versus-graft clonal ratios in allografts.

Profiling relied on immunoSEQ multiplex PCR, and the TCRdb table lists in-frame clones only, not all of them. The sample yields about 9,000 clones, 27% seen once. The authors combined some 200,000 CFSE-labeled responder cells with some 200,000 irradiated, violet-dye-labeled stimulator cells in plates. Upon completion of the reaction, proliferating CFSE-low responders, both CD3+CD4+ and CD3+CD8+, were sorted. The CDR3 totals 15 residues. The trim removed 0 bases at V and 6 bases at J, leaving 3 bases unmatched. Germline lookup yields CDR1 LGHNA and CDR2 YSLEER. This sample comprised alloreactive CD8+ T cells from a mixed lymphocyte reaction culture, obtained before transplantation. The subset denotes: CFSE-low proliferating T cells sorted from roughly six-day pre-transplant mixed lymphocyte reaction (GvH or HvG direction). The chain links TRBV4-3 to TRBJ1-1, with 11 bases aligning to TRBD1. The source is a human patient who was an organ donor for intestinal transplantation. For the CDR3, the DNA is TGCGCCAGCAGCCAAGATCGGGACAGGGGGGCTGAAGCTTTCTTT. Protein product: CASSQDRDRGAEAFF.